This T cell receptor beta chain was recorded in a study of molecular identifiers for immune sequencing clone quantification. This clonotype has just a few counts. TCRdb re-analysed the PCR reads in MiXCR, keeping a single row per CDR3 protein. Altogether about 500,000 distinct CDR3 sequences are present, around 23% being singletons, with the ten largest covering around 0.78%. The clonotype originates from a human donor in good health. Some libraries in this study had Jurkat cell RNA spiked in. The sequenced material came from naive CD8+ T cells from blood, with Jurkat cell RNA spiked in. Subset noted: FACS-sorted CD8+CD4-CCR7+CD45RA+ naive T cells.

CDR3 bases: TGTGCCAGCAGCCCCCCCGACAGGGAAAACCAAGAGACCCAGTACTTC. It codes for CASSPPDRENQETQYF. The chain recombines TRBV7-9 with TRBJ2-5; 7 bases fit TRBD1. Germline CDR1 is SEHNR and CDR2 is FQNEAQ (reference sequence). Losses at the gene ends were 5 bases for V and 0 bases for J; bases not matched to a gene: 9. The CDR3 extends over 16 amino acids.